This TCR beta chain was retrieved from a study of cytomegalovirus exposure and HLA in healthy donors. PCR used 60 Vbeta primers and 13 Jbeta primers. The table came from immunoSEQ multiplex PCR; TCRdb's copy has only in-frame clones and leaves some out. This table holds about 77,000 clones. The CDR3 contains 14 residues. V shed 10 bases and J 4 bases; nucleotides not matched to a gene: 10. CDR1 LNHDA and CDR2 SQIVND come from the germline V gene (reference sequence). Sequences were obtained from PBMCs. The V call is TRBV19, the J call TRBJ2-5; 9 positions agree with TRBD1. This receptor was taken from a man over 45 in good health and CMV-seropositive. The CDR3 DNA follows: TGTGCCACCGCCGAACAGGGGGCGCGAGAGACCCAGTACTTC. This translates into CATAEQGARETQYF. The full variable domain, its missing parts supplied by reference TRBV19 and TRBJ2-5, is DGGITQSPKYLFRKEGQNVTLSCEQNLNHDAMYWYRQDPGQGLRLIYYSQIVNDFQKGDIAEGYSVSREKKESFPLTVTSAQKNPTAFYLCATAEQGARETQYFGPGTRLLVL.